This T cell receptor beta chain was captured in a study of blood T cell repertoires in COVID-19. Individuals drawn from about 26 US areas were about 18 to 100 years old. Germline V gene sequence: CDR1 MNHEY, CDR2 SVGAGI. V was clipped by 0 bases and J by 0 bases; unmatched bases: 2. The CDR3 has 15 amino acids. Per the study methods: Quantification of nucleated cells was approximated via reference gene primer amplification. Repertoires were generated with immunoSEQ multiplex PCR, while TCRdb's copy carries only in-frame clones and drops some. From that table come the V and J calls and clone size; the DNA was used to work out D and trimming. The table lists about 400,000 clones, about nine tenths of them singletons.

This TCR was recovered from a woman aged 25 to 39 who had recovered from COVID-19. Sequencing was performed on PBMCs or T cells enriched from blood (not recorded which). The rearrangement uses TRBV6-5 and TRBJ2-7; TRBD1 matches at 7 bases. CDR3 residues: CASSYSAGGSYEQYF. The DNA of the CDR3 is TGTGCCAGCAGTTACTCAGCAGGGGGCTCCTACGAGCAGTACTTC.